These 32 T cell receptor beta chains share one sample of origin, sequenced in a study of blood T cell repertoires in COVID-19. The protocol was immunoSEQ multiplex PCR, while the TCRdb copy is restricted to in-frame clones and leaves out a portion. The table has fewer than 500,000 clones, roughly 90% seen once. Specimen: peripheral blood. The receptors derive from a man younger than 35 with COVID-19, enrolled during active disease.

The chain employs TRBV6-1 and TRBJ2-1, with a possible D match to TRBD2 (6 bases). Trimming removed 0 bases from V and 10 bases from J, with 16 bases in between. The CDR3 is 15 residues long. Germline V gives CDR1 MNHNS, CDR2 SASEGT. The CDR3: CASSEAGTYVREQFF. DNA of the CDR3: TGTGCCAGCAGTGAAGCGGGGACTTACGTACGGGAGCAGTTCTTC.

The chain is built from TRBV19 and TRBJ1-3; a possible D gene is TRBD1 (6 bases). Trimming took 5 bases from V and 0 from J, leaving 8 bases between them. Germline V gene data show CDR1 as LNHDA and CDR2 as SQIVND (reference sequence). This CDR3 has 14 amino acids. The CDR3 nucleotides read TGTGCCAGTAGTGCGACAGGCTCTGGAAACACCATATATTTT. Residues: CASSATGSGNTIYF. The full variable domain, in which reference TRBV19 and TRBJ1-3 provide the parts outside the CDR3, is DGGITQSPKYLFRKEGQNVTLSCEQNLNHDAMYWYRQDPGQGLRLIYYSQIVNDFQKGDIAEGYSVSREKKESFPLTVTSAQKNPTAFYLCASSATGSGNTIYFGEGSWLTVV.

In its sample, this clone was seen once. This sequence joins TRBV5-6 and TRBJ2-7; 7 nucleotides match TRBD1. Germline CDR1 SGHDT, CDR2 YYEEEE. Trimming removed 8 bases from V and 3 bases from J; junction bases left unmatched: 11. This CDR3 comprises 14 residues. CDR3 in amino acids: CARSRGTRGYEQYF. CDR3 DNA: TGTGCCAGGAGCAGGGGGACCCGAGGCTACGAGCAGTACTTC.

The rearrangement links TRBV10-2 to TRBJ2-2; a weak D match, TRBD2 (6 bases). The CDR3 contains 14 residues. From germline, CDR1 is WSHSY and CDR2 SAAADI. Trimming stripped 6 bases from V and 4 bases from J, with 12 bases between. For the CDR3, the DNA is TGCGCCAGCAGAAGGGACTCCTCCACCGGGGAGCTGTTTTTT. It encodes CASRRDSSTGELFF.

The chain couples TRBV2 to TRBJ1-1; TRBD1 aligns across 8 bases. Trimming cost V 4 bases and J 0 bases; bases outside gene matches: 1. The CDR3 length is 14 residues. Germline CDR1 is SNHLY and CDR2 is FYNNEI. CDR3 residues: CASSGTGMNTEAFF. The CDR3 DNA follows: TGTGCCAGCAGTGGGACAGGGATGAACACTGAAGCTTTCTTT.

The CDR3 loop is CSASQNYGYTF. DNA of the CDR3: TGCAGTGCTAGTCAAAACTATGGCTACACCTTC. J is TRBJ1-2 and V is TRBV20-1; D uncertain. With 3 bases removed from V and 2 bases from J, the gap between germline ends came to 4 bases. CDR3 size: 11 residues. CDR1 and CDR2 from the germline V gene are DFQATT and SNEGSKA (reference sequence).

The chain links TRBV5-1 to TRBJ2-1, with 12 bases fitting TRBD2. V was clipped by 5 bases and J by 1 base; unmatched bases: 7. Germline values: CDR1 SGHRS, CDR2 YFSETQ. The CDR3 consists of 17 residues. CDR3 in DNA: TGCGCCAGCAGATCGACTAGCGGGGGACGATCCTACAATGAGCAGTTCTTC. As protein: CASRSTSGGRSYNEQFF.

The rearrangement joins TRBV14 to TRBJ2-3, with 8 bases identical to TRBD1. CDR1 and CDR2 (germline): SGHDN, FVKESK. V was clipped by 4 bases and J by 8 bases; unmatched bases: 5. The CDR3 has 13 residues. The CDR3 loop reads CASSLQGAGTQYF. DNA of the CDR3: TGTGCCAGCAGCCTCCAGGGGGCAGGTACGCAGTATTTT.

The chain uses TRBV5-8 and TRBJ2-1, with D possibly being TRBD1 (6 bases). The CDR3 runs to 13 residues. Germline values: CDR1 SGHTS, CDR2 YDEGEE. V was shortened by 4 bases and J by 8 bases, with 13 bases between the two germline ends. CDR3 protein: CASSLRQVHEQFF. DNA of the CDR3: TGTGCCAGCAGCCTCCGACAGGTCCATGAGCAGTTCTTC.

This rearrangement joins TRBV21-1 to TRBJ2-7; the table's D gene call, TRBD2, was not cross checked with the DNA. TRBV21-1 constitutes a pseudogene. There are 16 residues in the CDR3. The CDR3 DNA sequence: TGTGCCAGCAGCAAGGGGGCTAGCGGGAGCCCGAACGAGCAGTACTTC. Translated: CASSKGASGSPNEQYF.

V usage is TRBV5-1 and J usage is TRBJ2-5, with 8 bases that match TRBD2. J gave up 2 bases and V 3 bases, and 6 bases lay outside the gene matches. The CDR3 extends over 15 amino acids. Germline V gene lookup returns CDR1 SGHRS and CDR2 YFSETQ. The CDR3 loop reads CASSSLAGKQETQYF. CDR3 nucleotide sequence: TGCGCCAGCAGCTCCTTAGCGGGGAAGCAAGAGACCCAGTACTTC.

V and J are TRBV6-1 and TRBJ2-1, with 8 positions matching TRBD2. The CDR3 loop spans 16 amino acids. The V gene's germline CDR1 is MNHNS and CDR2 SASEGT. The J segment lost 5 bases and the V segment lost 4 bases, leaving 10 bases of the junction unmatched. This CDR3 reads CASSGALAGGHNEQFF. DNA for the CDR3: TGTGCCAGCAGTGGGGCATTGGCGGGGGGTCACAATGAGCAGTTCTTC.

This clone was seen just once. The chain has TRBV7-6 and TRBJ2-1, with 8 bases lining up with TRBD2. The CDR3 totals 15 residues. Germline CDR1 and CDR2: SGHVS and FNYEAQ. Trimming removed 5 bases from V and 3 bases from J; junction bases left unmatched: 6. CDR3 coding DNA: TGTGCCAGCAGCAAAGATGGGACTAGCTACAATGAGCAGTTCTTC. Encoded protein: CASSKDGTSYNEQFF.

Here the CDR3 reads CASSTDRRSYLNTEAFF. The CDR3 coding sequence is TGTGCCAGTAGTACGGACAGGAGATCATACTTGAACACTGAAGCTTTCTTT. The chain recombines TRBV19 with TRBJ1-1, with 7 bases that match TRBD1. CDR1 LNHDA and CDR2 SQIVND come from the germline V gene (reference sequence). The CDR3 contains 17 residues. J was trimmed by 0 bases and V by 4 bases; bases with no gene match: 11.

A few counts support this clone. In DNA, the CDR3 is TGTGCCAGCTCACAACAAGGACAGCCAAGAAACACCATATATTTT. Its translation: CASSQQGQPRNTIYF. This chain joins TRBV18 and TRBJ1-3; D might be TRBD1 (6 bases). V lost 4 bases, J lost 5 bases, and 15 bases lay in between. The germline gives CDR1 KGHSH, CDR2 LQKENI. The CDR3 runs to 15 residues.

The rearrangement uses TRBV6-5 and TRBJ1-2, with D possibly matching TRBD1 (5 bases). The V end lost 8 bases, the J end lost 2 bases, and 18 bases lay between the germline ends. The CDR3 length is 15 residues. In germline, CDR1 is MNHEY, CDR2 SVGAGI. The CDR3 coding sequence is TGTGCCAGCTTGCAGGGTATGGCGGCGAACTATGGCTACACCTTC. This translates into CASLQGMAANYGYTF.

In its sample, this clone was seen once. The chain uses TRBV5-6 and TRBJ1-5; no reliable D call. Germline V lookup: CDR1 SGHDT, CDR2 YYEEEE. Trimming cost V 1 base and J 3 bases, with 5 bases left between them. The CDR3 contains 13 residues. The CDR3: CASSLSSNQPQHF. The CDR3 DNA reads TGTGCCAGCAGCTTGTCCTCCAATCAGCCCCAGCATTTT.

The chain employs TRBV4-1 and TRBJ2-5, with D possibly being TRBD1 (5 bases). CDR1 is MGHRA, CDR2 YSYEKL, per germline. This CDR3 comprises 13 residues. Trimming shortened V by 2 bases and J by 4 bases, and 8 bases separated the two germline ends. The CDR3 DNA is TGCGCCAGCAGCCAACTGCAGGGAGAGACCCAGTACTTC. Translating it yields CASSQLQGETQYF.

The CDR3 sequence: CASSRSGTSGSPREQYF. CDR3 in DNA: TGTGCCAGTAGTAGATCCGGGACTAGCGGGAGTCCACGGGAGCAGTACTTC. The chain is built from TRBV19 and TRBJ2-7, with TRBD2 matching 14 bases. The junction had 12 bases not matched to a gene; V was cut back by 4 bases and J by 7 bases. Germline-derived CDR1 and CDR2 are LNHDA and SQIVND (reference sequence). The CDR3 is 17 amino acids. The variable domain in full, completed from reference TRBV19 and TRBJ2-7, reads DGGITQSPKYLFRKEGQNVTLSCEQNLNHDAMYWYRQDPGQGLRLIYYSQIVNDFQKGDIAEGYSVSREKKESFPLTVTSAQKNPTAFYLCASSRSGTSGSPREQYFGPGTRLTVT.

This clone showed up just once. This chain links TRBV3-1 (or the pseudogene TRBV3-2) with TRBJ1-4; the match to TRBD1 covers 10 bases. Per the germline V gene, CDR1 is LGHDT and CDR2 is YNNKEL (reference sequence). This CDR3 region has 15 residues. Trimming cost V 1 base and J 8 bases; bases outside gene matches: 4. The CDR3 region has the DNA TGTGCCAGCAGCCAAGGGACAGGGGGAAAAGAAAAACTGTTTTTT. This translates into CASSQGTGGKEKLFF.

With regard to this clone: Additional DNA sequences in this sample encode the identical CDR3. This chain uses TRBV3-1 (or the pseudogene TRBV3-2) with TRBJ2-2; D gene ambiguous. This CDR3 has 11 residues. From germline, CDR1 is LGHDT and CDR2 YNNKEL (reference sequence). V dropped 3 bases and J dropped 8 bases, with 4 bases sitting between them. The CDR3 DNA reads as TGTGCCAGCAGCCATTTAGGGGAGCTGTTTTTT. Translated: CASSHLGELFF.

The V and J genes are TRBV2 and TRBJ2-4; 11 nucleotides line up with TRBD1. The CDR3 is 18 amino acids. After removal of 7 bases from V and 1 base from J, the junction contained 12 bases not matched to a gene. CDR1 and CDR2 (germline): SNHLY, FYNNEI. The CDR3 spells CASTPGQGGFRAKNIQYF. The CDR3 DNA reads TGTGCCAGCACACCGGGACAGGGGGGATTTAGGGCCAAAAACATTCAGTACTTC.

J is TRBJ2-2 and V is TRBV11-2; D is possibly TRBD2 (5 bases). Trimming stripped 5 bases from V and 2 bases from J, with 9 bases between. The CDR3 covers 14 residues. Germline-derived CDR1 and CDR2 are SGHAT and FQNNGV. The CDR3 loop reads CASSQDYNTGELFF. The CDR3 region has the DNA TGTGCCAGCAGCCAAGACTATAACACCGGGGAGCTGTTTTTT.

The CDR3 bases are TGTGCCGCCTCGGGACTCCTCTACGAGCAGTACTTC. This encodes CAASGLLYEQYF. The chain couples TRBV3-1 (or the pseudogene TRBV3-2) to TRBJ2-7, with D possibly TRBD2 on 6 matching bases. V lost 11 bases and J lost 3, with 14 bases in between. The CDR3 runs to 12 residues. In germline, CDR1 is LGHDT, CDR2 YNNKEL (reference sequence).

The chain couples TRBV5-1 to TRBJ2-1, with TRBD2 as a possible D gene (6 bases). Trimming left V 5 bases short and J 12 bases short, with 30 bases between. Germline V lookup: CDR1 SGHRS, CDR2 YFSETQ. The CDR3 loop spans 17 amino acids. The CDR3 DNA sequence: TGCGCCAGCAGTTACAGCAGGGTGAGGGTTAGCGGTGGATGGCAGTTCTTC. Residues: CASSYSRVRVSGGWQFF.

The rearrangement uses TRBV5-8 and TRBJ2-1; D is unresolved. V shed 4 bases and J shed 12 bases, with 14 bases lying between them. The CDR3 has 12 residues. Germline-derived CDR1 and CDR2 are SGHTS and YDEGEE. In DNA, the CDR3 is TGTGCCAGCAGCCCCCGCGCCCCTCGGCAGTTCTTC. Translating it yields CASSPRAPRQFF.

The V call is TRBV3-1 (or the pseudogene TRBV3-2), the J call TRBJ1-2, with 7 positions matching TRBD1. The CDR3 runs to 14 residues. Looked up from germline, CDR1 is LGHDT and CDR2 is YNNKEL (reference sequence). Trimming cost V 4 bases and J 4 bases; bases outside gene matches: 6. The CDR3 DNA sequence: TGTGCCAGCAGCCGATCGACAGGGAGCTATGGCTACACCTTC. Translated, it gives CASSRSTGSYGYTF.

This clone came up once. The chain is built from TRBV2 and TRBJ2-7; TRBD1 might be the D (5 bases). The CDR3 length is 15 residues. V dropped 1 base and J dropped 4 bases, with 14 bases sitting between them. Germline V CDR1 and CDR2: SNHLY, FYNNEI. CDR3 nucleotide sequence: TGTGCCAGCAGTGAAGGCGAATGGGGCTCTTACGAGCAGTACTTC. Amino acids: CASSEGEWGSYEQYF.

This sequence joins TRBV13 and TRBJ2-3; 12 bases are a match to TRBD2. V lost 0 bases to trimming and J lost 0 bases; unmatched junction nucleotides: 1. Looked up from germline, CDR1 is PRHDT and CDR2 is FYEKMQ (reference sequence). There are 17 residues in the CDR3. CDR3 nucleotide sequence: TGTGCCAGCAGCTTAGGGCTAGCGGGAGGGAGCACAGATACGCAGTATTTT. It translates to CASSLGLAGGSTDTQYF.

The chain carries TRBV11-3 and TRBJ2-7; 10 nucleotides agree with TRBD2. The germline V gene has CDR1 SGHNT and CDR2 YENEEA. V was pared by 6 bases and J by 0 bases, with 11 bases of the junction left unmatched. The CDR3 contains 17 residues. DNA for the CDR3: TGTGCCAGCAGAAACGGGGTAGCGGGGGGTAGCTCCTACGAGCAGTACTTC. This codes for CASRNGVAGGSSYEQYF.

V gene TRBV5-1 combines with J gene TRBJ2-5; 10 bases are a match to TRBD1. The CDR3 runs 15 residues. Germline loops: CDR1 SGHRS, CDR2 YFSETQ. V was pared by 3 bases and J by 5 bases, with 7 bases of the junction left unmatched. Written as DNA, the CDR3 is TGCGCCAGCAGCTCTGGAGACAGGGGGCTGGAGACCCAGTACTTC. The encoded protein is CASSSGDRGLETQYF.

This rearrangement joins TRBV18 to TRBJ2-3; a possible D gene is TRBD2 (6 bases). CDR1 KGHSH and CDR2 LQKENI come from the germline V gene. The CDR3 length is 17 residues. The ends were cut back, 1 base at V and 3 bases at J, with 17 bases in the middle. CDR3 loop: CASSPLSRAGRTDTQYF. The CDR3 DNA sequence: TGTGCCAGCTCACCACTAAGCAGGGCAGGGAGGACAGATACGCAGTATTTT.